The text below deals with one T cell receptor (beta chain). Trimming stripped 0 bases from V and 4 bases from J, with 13 bases between. CDR1 is MGHRA, CDR2 YSYEKL, per germline. CDR3 length: 15 amino acids. The data are from a study of blood T cell repertoires in COVID-19. Looking at the study overall: The analysed material was cDNA or gDNA that came from T cells, B-cell-depleted T cells, or PBMCs.

Produced via immunoSEQ multiplex PCR; TCRdb's table is partial and in-frame only. Among 200,000 to 300,000 clones listed, over 75% were seen once. The participants were between 18 and 89 years old and came from 24 US areas. The study assigned cohorts using participant-reported clinical history. All exposed participants met a person with COVID-19 within 2 weeks before entering the study. This sequence was found in a woman aged 40 to 50 who had been exposed to COVID-19. The sample taken for sequencing was PBMCs or T cells enriched from blood (not recorded which). The chain links TRBV4-1 to TRBJ2-7, with D perhaps TRBD2 (5 bases). The CDR3 DNA reads as TGCGCCAGCAGCCAAGATTATCCGGGGATATACGAGCAGTACGTC. This encodes CASSQDYPGIYEQYV.